This entry lists 4 T cell receptor beta chains sequenced from one sample in a study of T cell responses to AZD1222 COVID-19 vaccine. The data were produced by immunoSEQ multiplex PCR, yet TCRdb's version contains in-frame clones alone and is incomplete. In the table there are approximately 160,000 clones, about 92% of which are singletons. The starting material was peripheral blood, obtained 28 days after the second AZD1222 dose. These receptors originate from an adult who received the AZD1222 COVID-19 vaccine.

This rearrangement joins TRBV3-1 (or the pseudogene TRBV3-2) to TRBJ2-7; no firm D call. V gave up 2 bases and J gave up 6 bases, with 5 bases separating them. CDR1 is LGHDT and CDR2 is YNNKEL in the germline V gene (reference sequence). The CDR3 totals 11 residues. CDR3 sequence (DNA): TGTGCCAGCAGCCAAACGAGCGAGCAGTACTTC. It encodes CASSQTSEQYF.

This clone has ten or more counts. V gene TRBV6-4 combines with J gene TRBJ2-2; D gene uncertain. This CDR3 region has 13 residues. Trimming shortened V by 2 bases and J by 3 bases, and 4 bases separated the two germline ends. Germline assignment: CDR1 MRHNA and CDR2 SNTAGT. The CDR3 DNA is TGTGCCAGCAGTGACAGGGACACCGGGGAGCTGTTTTTT. Amino acids: CASSDRDTGELFF.

The chain employs TRBV5-1 and TRBJ1-1; D uncertain. Trimming took 4 bases from V and 6 from J, leaving 13 bases between them. The germline V gene has CDR1 SGHRS and CDR2 YFSETQ. The length of the CDR3 is 13 residues. The CDR3 protein is CASSQTRGAEAFF. As DNA, the CDR3 is TGCGCCAGCAGCCAAACAAGAGGCGCTGAAGCTTTCTTT.

The chain joins TRBV29-1 to TRBJ2-5, with D unclear. V was clipped by 5 bases and J by 5 bases, with 12 bases between them. This CDR3 has 12 amino acids. Germline V lookup: CDR1 SQVTM, CDR2 ANQGSEA. CDR3 region: CSVYGDRETQYF. The CDR3 bases are TGCAGCGTTTACGGAGATCGGGAGACCCAGTACTTC.